Listed here is a single T cell receptor (beta chain). Exclusion followed for patients with uncontrolled infection, other autoimmune disease, pregnancy or lactation. There were TCR beta CDR3 regions amplified from RNA transcripts. First-round RT-PCR of the TCR CDR3 relied on the HTBI primer set. TCRdb itself ran the multiplex PCR reads through MiXCR, one entry per CDR3 protein. The repertoire holds about 840,000 distinct CDR3 sequences, with more than 30% as singletons. This specimen comes from a study of T cells in Graves' hyperthyroidism and ophthalmopathy. The V gene end was trimmed by 5 bases and the J gene end by 2 bases; junction bases not matched to a gene: 6. This CDR3 is built from 16 residues. Germline CDR1 is SGHTA and CDR2 is FQGNSA.

The material sequenced was blood. The gene calls are TRBV7-2 and TRBJ2-2, with TRBD2 identical over 9 bases. This receptor was taken from a man aged 18 to 30 with Graves' hyperthyroidism. CDR3 DNA sequence: TGTGCCAGCAGCCCAGCGGGAGGACTTAACACCGGGGAGCTGTTTTTT. The encoded protein is CASSPAGGLNTGELFF. Complete variable domain (other parts from reference TRBV7-2 and TRBJ2-2): GAGVSQSPSNKVTEKGKDVELRCDPISGHTALYWYRQSLGQGLEFLIYFQGNSAPDKSGLPSDRFSAERTGGSVSTLTIQRTQQEDSAVYLCASSPAGGLNTGELFFGEGSRLTVL.